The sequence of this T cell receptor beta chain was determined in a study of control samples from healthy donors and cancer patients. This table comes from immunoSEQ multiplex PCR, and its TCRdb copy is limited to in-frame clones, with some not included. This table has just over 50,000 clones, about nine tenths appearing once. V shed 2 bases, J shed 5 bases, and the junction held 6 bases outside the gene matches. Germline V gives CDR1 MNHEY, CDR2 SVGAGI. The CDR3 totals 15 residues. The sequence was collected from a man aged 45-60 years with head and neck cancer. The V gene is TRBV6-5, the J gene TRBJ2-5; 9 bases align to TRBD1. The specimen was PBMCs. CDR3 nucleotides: TGTGCCAGCAGTTACCGGACAGGGGTCAGGGAGACCCAGTACTTC. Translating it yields CASSYRTGVRETQYF.